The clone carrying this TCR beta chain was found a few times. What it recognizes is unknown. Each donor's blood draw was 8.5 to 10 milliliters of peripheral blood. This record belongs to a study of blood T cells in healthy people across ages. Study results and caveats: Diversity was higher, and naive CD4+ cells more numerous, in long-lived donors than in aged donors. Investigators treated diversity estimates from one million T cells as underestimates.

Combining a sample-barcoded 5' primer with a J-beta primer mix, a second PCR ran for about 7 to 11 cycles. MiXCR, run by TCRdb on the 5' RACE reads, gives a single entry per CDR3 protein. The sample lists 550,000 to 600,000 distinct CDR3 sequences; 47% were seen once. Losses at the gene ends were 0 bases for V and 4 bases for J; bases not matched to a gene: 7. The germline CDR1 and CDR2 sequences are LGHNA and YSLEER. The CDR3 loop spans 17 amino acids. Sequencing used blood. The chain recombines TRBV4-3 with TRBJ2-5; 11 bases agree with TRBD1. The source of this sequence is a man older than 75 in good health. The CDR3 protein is CASSQEAGTGGRETQYF. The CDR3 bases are TGCGCCAGCAGCCAAGAGGCCGGGACAGGGGGACGAGAGACCCAGTACTTC.